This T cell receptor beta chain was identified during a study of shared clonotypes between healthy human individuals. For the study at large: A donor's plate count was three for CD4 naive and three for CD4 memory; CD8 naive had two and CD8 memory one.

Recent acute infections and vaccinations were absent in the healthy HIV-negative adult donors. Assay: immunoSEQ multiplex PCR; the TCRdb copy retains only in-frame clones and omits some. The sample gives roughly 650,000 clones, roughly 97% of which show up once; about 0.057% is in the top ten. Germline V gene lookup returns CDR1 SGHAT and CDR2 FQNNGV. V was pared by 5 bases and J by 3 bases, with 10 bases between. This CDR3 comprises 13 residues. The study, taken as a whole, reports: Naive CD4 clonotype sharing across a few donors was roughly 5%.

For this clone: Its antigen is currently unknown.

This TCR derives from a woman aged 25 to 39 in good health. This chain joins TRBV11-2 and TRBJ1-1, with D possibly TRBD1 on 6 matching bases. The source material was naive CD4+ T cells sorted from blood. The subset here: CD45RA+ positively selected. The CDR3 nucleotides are TGTGCCAGCAGCCCACAGGGTTACACTGAAGCTTTCTTT. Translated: CASSPQGYTEAFF.